Listed below are T cell receptor beta chains from one sample, sequenced in a study of shared T cell receptors in the human thymus. The data were produced by immunoSEQ multiplex PCR, yet TCRdb's version contains in-frame clones alone and is incomplete. Among about 710,000 clones listed, roughly 86% were seen once. The same data also went into a second study, on human thymus T cells.

Sequencing was carried out using thymocytes. These receptors all stem from a boy less than two years old with a congenital heart defect. CDR3s include the opening cysteine and the closing phenylalanine or tryptophan. The D gene is left open where the match is weak. Expanded clones get a size class; other rows say once, few or many, or leave the size out.

TRBJ1-2	TRBV6-1	TRBD1	.	TGTGCCAGCAGTGAAGCGCCGGGACAGAATAACTACTATGGCTACACCTTC	CASSEAPGQNNYYGYTF
TRBJ2-1	TRBV7-9	TRBD2	few	TGTGCCAGCAGCCCCCGACTAGCGGGGAGCCCCAATGAGCAGTTCTTC	CASSPRLAGSPNEQFF
TRBJ2-3	TRBV11-2	.	.	TGTGCCAGCAGCCAACCCCCGAGGAATACGCAGTATTTT	CASSQPPRNTQYF
TRBJ1-5	TRBV19	TRBD1	.	TGTGCCAGTAGTTGGGACAGAAACAATCAGCCCCAGCATTTT	CASSWDRNNQPQHF
TRBJ1-5	TRBV7-8	TRBD1	.	TGTGCCAGCAGCTCCCGACAGGGGCTAAATCAGCCCCAGCATTTT	CASSSRQGLNQPQHF
TRBJ2-7	TRBV5-1	TRBD2	.	TGCGCCAGCAGCTGGACTAGCTTCTACGAGCAGTACTTC	CASSWTSFYEQYF
TRBJ1-2	TRBV6-4	TRBD1	.	TGTGCCAGCAGTGACTCCCCGGGACAGGGCCCGGGGGGCTACACCTTC	CASSDSPGQGPGGYTF
TRBJ2-5	TRBV11-2	TRBD2	.	TGTGCCAGCAGCTTCGACGAGCGGGAGAAACAAGAGACCCAGTACTTC	CASSFDEREKQETQYF
TRBJ2-6	TRBV9	.	.	TGTGCCAGCAGCGTCCCCCCTTTGTCTGGGGCCAACGTCCTGACTTTC	CASSVPPLSGANVLTF
TRBJ2-7	TRBV28	TRBD2	.	TGTGCCAGCAGTTTATACGGGGTGGGAGGGAAATGCTACGAGCAGTACTTC	CASSLYGVGGKCYEQYF
TRBJ2-2	TRBV5-1	TRBD2	.	TGCGCCAGCAGCCCGGGGAGGGCCACCGGGGAGCTGTTTTTT	CASSPGRATGELFF
TRBJ2-3	TRBV7-4	TRBD2	.	TGTGCCAGCAGCCTGAGCGGGGGGGATGATACGCAGTATTTT	CASSLSGGDDTQYF
TRBJ2-7	TRBV10-1	TRBD2	.	TGCGCCAGCAGTGAGGGTCTAGCGGGGAGGTACGAGCAGTACTTC	CASSEGLAGRYEQYF
TRBJ1-5	TRBV6-1	.	.	TGTGCCAGCGGGGCAGGGGATCAGCCCCAGCATTTT	CASGAGDQPQHF
TRBJ1-1	TRBV14	.	.	TGTGCCAGCAGCCATAGCCCCCCGGTGGACACTGAAGCTTTCTTT	CASSHSPPVDTEAFF
TRBJ2-7	TRBV19	TRBD2	.	TGTGGGACTAGCGGGGGCTACGAGCAGTACTTC	CGTSGGYEQYF
TRBJ2-1	TRBV30	TRBD2	once	TGTGCCTGGATCTCCCCATGGAGCGGGGTATACAATGAGCAGTTCTTC	CAWISPWSGVYNEQFF
TRBJ2-7	TRBV6-6	TRBD1	.	TGTGCCAGCAGTCCCGGGACAGGTTCCCTTAGGTACGAGCAGTACTTC	CASSPGTGSLRYEQYF
TRBJ2-1	TRBV19	TRBD1	.	TGTGCCAGTAGCCCGACAGGGGGCTCCTACAATGAGCAGTTCTTC	CASSPTGGSYNEQFF
TRBJ1-4	TRBV27	TRBD1	.	TGTGCCAGCAGTTTGGGACAGGGGCATGAAAAACTGTTTTTT	CASSLGQGHEKLFF
TRBJ1-5	TRBV4-3	.	.	TGCGCCAGCAGCCAAGAGCCTAGGGGTGATAGGAATCAGCCCCAGCATTTT	CASSQEPRGDRNQPQHF
TRBJ1-5	TRBV6-5	TRBD1	.	TGTGCCAGCAGTCAGACAGGGGTCCAGCCCCAGCATTTT	CASSQTGVQPQHF
TRBJ1-4	TRBV30	.	.	TGTGCCTGGATGGACAGTTATAATGAAAAACTGTTTTTT	CAWMDSYNEKLFF
TRBJ2-7	TRBV5-1	TRBD1	.	TGCGCCAGCAGCTTGGGACAGGGGGCTTCCTACGAGCAGTACTTC	CASSLGQGASYEQYF
TRBJ2-7	TRBV6-1	TRBD2	.	TGTGCCAGCAGTGAAGGACTAGCGGGAGGGAAAAGCTACGAGCAGTACTTC	CASSEGLAGGKSYEQYF